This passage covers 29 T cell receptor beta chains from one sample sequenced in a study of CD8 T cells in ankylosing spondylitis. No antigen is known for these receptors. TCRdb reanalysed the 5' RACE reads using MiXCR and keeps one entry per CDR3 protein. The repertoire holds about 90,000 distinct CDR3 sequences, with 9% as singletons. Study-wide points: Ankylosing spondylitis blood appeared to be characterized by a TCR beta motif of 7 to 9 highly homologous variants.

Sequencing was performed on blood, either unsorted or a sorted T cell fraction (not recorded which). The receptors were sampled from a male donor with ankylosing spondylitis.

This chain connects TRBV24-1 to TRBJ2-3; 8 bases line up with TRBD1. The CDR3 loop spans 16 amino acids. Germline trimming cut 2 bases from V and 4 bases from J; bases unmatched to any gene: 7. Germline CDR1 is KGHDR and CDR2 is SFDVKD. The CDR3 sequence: CATSDSYRGLPDTQYF. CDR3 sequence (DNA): TGTGCCACCAGTGATTCTTACAGGGGGTTACCAGATACGCAGTATTTT.

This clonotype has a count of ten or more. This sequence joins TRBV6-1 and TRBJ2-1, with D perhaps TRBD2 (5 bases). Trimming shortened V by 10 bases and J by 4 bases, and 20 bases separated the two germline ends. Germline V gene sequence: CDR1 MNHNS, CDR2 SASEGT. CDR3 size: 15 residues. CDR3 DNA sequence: TGTGCCACCCTGGGTAGCGAGATACAATACAATGAGCAGTTCTTC. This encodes CATLGSEIQYNEQFF.

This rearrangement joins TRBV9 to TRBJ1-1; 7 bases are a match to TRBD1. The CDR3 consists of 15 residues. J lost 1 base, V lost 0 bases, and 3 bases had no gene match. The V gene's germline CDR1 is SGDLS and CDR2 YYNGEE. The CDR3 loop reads CASSVARTGNTEAFF. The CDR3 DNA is TGTGCCAGCAGCGTAGCAAGGACAGGGAACACTGAAGCTTTCTTT.

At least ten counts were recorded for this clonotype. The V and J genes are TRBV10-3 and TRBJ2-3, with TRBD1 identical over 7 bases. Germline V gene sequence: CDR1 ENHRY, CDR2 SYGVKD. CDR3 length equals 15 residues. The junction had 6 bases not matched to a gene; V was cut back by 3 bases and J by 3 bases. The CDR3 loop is CAISEGGVETDTQYF. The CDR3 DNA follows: TGTGCCATCAGTGAAGGGGGCGTTGAGACAGATACGCAGTATTTT.

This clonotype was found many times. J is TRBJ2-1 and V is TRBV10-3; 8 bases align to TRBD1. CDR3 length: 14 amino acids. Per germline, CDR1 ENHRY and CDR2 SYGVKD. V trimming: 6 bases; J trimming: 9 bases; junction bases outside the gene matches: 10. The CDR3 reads CAIREGQGVGEQFF. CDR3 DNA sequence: TGTGCCATCAGGGAAGGACAGGGTGTGGGTGAGCAGTTCTTC.

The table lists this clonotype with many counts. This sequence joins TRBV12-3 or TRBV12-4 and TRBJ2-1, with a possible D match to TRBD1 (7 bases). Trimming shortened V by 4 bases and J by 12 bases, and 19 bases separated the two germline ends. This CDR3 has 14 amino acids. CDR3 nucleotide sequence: TGTGCCAGCAGTTCCAGCTCAGGGGGGTTTCCGCAGTTCTTC. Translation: CASSSSSGGFPQFF.

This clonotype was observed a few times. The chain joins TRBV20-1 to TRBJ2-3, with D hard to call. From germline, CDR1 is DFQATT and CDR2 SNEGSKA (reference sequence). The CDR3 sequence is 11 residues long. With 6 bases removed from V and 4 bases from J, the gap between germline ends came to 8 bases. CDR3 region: CSALEADTQYF. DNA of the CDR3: TGCAGTGCGCTTGAGGCAGATACGCAGTATTTT.

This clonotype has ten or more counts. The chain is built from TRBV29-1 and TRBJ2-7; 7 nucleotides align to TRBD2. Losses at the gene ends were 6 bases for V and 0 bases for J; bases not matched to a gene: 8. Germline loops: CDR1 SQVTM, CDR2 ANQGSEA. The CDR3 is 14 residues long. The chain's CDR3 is CSVRGVSSSYEQYF. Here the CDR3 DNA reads TGCAGCGTCCGGGGGGTCTCAAGCTCCTACGAGCAGTACTTC.

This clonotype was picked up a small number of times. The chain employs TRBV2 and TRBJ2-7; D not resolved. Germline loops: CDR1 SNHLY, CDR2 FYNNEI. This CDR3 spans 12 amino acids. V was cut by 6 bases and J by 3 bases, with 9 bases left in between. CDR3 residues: CASSRRNYEQYV. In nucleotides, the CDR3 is TGTGCCAGCAGCAGGCGTAACTACGAGCAGTACGTC.

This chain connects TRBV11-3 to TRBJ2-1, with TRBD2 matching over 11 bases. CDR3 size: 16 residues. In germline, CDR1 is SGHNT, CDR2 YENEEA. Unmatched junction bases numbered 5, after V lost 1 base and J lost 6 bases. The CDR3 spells CASSLGGLAGGNEQFF. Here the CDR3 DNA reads TGTGCCAGCAGCTTAGGGGGGCTAGCGGGAGGCAATGAGCAGTTCTTC.

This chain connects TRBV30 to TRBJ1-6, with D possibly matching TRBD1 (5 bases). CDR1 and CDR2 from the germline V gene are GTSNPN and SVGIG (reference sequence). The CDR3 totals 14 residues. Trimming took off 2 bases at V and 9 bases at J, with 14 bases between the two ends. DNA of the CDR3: TGTGCCTGGAGTCGGGTAGGGGATGGTTCACCCCTCCACTTT. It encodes CAWSRVGDGSPLHF.

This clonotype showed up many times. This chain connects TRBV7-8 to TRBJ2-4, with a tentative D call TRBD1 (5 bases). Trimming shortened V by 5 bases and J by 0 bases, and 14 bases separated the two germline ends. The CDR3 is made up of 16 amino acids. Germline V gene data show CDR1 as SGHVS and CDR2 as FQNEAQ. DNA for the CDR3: TGTGCCAGCAGCCCCCGGACAAACCTAGCCAAAAACATTCAGTACTTC. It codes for CASSPRTNLAKNIQYF.

The DNA of the CDR3 is TGTGCCAGTAGTACCGGACAGCATAGCAATCAGCCCCAGCATTTT. It translates to CASSTGQHSNQPQHF. This chain uses TRBV19 with TRBJ1-5; a possible D gene is TRBD1 (6 bases). Trimming took 4 bases from V and 0 from J, leaving 10 bases between them. The germline gives CDR1 LNHDA, CDR2 SQIVND (reference sequence). This CDR3 has 15 amino acids.

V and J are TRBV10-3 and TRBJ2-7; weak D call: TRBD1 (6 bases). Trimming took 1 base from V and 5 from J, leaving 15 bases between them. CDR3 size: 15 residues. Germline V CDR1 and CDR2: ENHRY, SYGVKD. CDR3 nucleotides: TGTGCCATCAGTGAGTTTCACGGCTACAGGGACGAGCAGTACGTC. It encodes CAISEFHGYRDEQYV.

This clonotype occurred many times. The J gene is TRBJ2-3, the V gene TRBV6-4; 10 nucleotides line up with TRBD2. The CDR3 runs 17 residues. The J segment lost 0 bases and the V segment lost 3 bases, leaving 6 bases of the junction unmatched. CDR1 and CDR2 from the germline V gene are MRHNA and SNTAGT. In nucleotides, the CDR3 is TGTGCCAGCAGTGATCGACCTAGCGGGGGCAGCACAGATACGCAGTATTTT. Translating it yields CASSDRPSGGSTDTQYF.

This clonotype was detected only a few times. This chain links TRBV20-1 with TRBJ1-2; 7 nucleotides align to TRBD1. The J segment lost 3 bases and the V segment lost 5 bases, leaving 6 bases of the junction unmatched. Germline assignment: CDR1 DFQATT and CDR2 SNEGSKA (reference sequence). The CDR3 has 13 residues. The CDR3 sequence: CSAPGQDDYGYTF. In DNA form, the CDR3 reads TGCAGTGCTCCAGGACAGGACGACTATGGCTACACCTTC.

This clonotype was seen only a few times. The CDR3 region is CATSDHRGQETQYF. CDR3 coding DNA: TGTGCCACCAGTGACCACAGGGGGCAGGAGACCCAGTACTTC. The chain combines TRBV24-1 with TRBJ2-5; 9 positions match TRBD1. With V trimmed by 4 bases and J by 5 bases, 4 bases remained unmatched. The germline V gene encodes CDR1 KGHDR and CDR2 SFDVKD. The length of the CDR3 is 14 residues.

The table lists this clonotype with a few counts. CDR3 nucleotide sequence: TGTGCCAGCAGCTTGGCTAGCGGGCTCCCCTACGAGCAGTACTTC. Its protein is CASSLASGLPYEQYF. The chain couples TRBV11-2 to TRBJ2-7, with TRBD2 matching over 8 bases. This CDR3 region has 15 residues. With V trimmed by 3 bases and J by 2 bases, 6 bases remained unmatched. The germline V gene encodes CDR1 SGHAT and CDR2 FQNNGV.

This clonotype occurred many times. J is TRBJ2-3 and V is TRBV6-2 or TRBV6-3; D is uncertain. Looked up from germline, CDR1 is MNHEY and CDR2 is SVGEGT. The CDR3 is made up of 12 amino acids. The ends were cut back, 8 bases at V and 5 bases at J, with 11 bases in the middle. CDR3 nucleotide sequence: TGTGCCAGCCGACCTCCGGGAGATACGCAGTATTTT. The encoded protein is CASRPPGDTQYF.

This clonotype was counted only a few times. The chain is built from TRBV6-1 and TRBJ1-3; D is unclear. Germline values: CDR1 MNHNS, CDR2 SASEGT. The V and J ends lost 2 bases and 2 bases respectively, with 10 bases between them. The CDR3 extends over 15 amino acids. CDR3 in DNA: TGTGCCAGCAGTGAATTTCACAGACCTGGAAACACCATATATTTT. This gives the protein CASSEFHRPGNTIYF.

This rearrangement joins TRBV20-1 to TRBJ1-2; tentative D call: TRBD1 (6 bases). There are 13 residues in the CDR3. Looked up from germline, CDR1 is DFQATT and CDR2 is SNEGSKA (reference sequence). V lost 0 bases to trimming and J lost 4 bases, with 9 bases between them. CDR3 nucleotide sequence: TGCAGTGCTAGAGAGAGGACAGTCTATGGCTACACCTTC. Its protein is CSARERTVYGYTF.

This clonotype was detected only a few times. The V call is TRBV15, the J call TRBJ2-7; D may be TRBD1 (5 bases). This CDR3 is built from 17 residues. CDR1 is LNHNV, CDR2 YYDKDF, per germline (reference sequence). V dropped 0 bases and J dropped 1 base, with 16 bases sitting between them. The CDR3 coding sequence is TGTGCCACCAGCAGAGATAGGCAGTCCGCAGGGTCCTACGAGCAGTACTTC. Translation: CATSRDRQSAGSYEQYF.

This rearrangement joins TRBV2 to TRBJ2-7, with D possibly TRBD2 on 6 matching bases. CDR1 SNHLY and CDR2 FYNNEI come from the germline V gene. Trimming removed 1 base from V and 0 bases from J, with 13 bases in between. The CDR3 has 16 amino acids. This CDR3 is CASSEEAGRSSYEQYF. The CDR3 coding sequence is TGTGCCAGCAGTGAAGAGGCGGGACGGAGCTCCTACGAGCAGTACTTC.

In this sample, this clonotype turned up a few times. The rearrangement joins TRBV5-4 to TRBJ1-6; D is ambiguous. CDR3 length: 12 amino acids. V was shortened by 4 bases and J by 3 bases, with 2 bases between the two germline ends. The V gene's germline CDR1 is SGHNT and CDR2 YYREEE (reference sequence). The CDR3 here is CASSVYNSPLHF. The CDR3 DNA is TGTGCCAGCAGCGTCTATAATTCACCCCTCCACTTT.

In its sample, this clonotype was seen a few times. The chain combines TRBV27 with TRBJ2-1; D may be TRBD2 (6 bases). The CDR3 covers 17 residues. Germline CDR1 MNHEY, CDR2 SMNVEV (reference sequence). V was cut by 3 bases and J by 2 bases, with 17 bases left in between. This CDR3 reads CASSFRDAAGAYNEQFF. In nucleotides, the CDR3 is TGTGCCAGCAGTTTTCGCGACGCAGCGGGTGCCTACAATGAGCAGTTCTTC.

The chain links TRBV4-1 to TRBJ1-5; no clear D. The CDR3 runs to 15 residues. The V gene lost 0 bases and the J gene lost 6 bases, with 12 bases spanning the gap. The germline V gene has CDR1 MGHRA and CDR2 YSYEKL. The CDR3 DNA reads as TGCGCCAGCAGCCAAGAAGGTATGGCTGTTCAGCCCCAGCATTTT. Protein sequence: CASSQEGMAVQPQHF.

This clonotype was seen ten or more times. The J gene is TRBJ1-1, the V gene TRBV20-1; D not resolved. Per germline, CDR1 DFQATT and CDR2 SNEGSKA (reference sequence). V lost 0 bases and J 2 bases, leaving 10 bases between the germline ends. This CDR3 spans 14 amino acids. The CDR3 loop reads CSARDPGVNTEAFF. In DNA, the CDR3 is TGCAGTGCTAGAGATCCTGGGGTAAACACTGAAGCTTTCTTT.

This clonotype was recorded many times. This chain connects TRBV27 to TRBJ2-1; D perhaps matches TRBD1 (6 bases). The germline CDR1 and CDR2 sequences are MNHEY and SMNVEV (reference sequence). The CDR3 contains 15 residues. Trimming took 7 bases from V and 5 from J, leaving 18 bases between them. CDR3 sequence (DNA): TGTGCCAGCAATATGAGACAGACAGGTGACAATGAGCAGTTCTTC. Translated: CASNMRQTGDNEQFF.

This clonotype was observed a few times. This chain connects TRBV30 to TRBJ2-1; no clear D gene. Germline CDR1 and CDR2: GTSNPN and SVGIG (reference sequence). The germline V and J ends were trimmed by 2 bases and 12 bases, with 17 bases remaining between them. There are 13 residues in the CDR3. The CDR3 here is CAWSPTTWIWQFF. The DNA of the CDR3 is TGTGCCTGGAGTCCAACCACTTGGATATGGCAGTTCTTC.